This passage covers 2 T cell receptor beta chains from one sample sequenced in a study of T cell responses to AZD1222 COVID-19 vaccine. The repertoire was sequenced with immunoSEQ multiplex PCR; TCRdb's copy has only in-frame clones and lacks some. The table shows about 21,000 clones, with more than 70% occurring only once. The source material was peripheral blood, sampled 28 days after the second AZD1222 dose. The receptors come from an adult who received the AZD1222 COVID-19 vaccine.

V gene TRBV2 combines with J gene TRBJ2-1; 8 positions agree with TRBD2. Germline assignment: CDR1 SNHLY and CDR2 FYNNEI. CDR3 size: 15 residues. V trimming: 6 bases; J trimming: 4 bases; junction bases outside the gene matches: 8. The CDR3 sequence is CASRGGRSIYNEQFF. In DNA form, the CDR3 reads TGTGCCAGCAGGGGCGGGAGGTCAATATACAATGAGCAGTTCTTC.

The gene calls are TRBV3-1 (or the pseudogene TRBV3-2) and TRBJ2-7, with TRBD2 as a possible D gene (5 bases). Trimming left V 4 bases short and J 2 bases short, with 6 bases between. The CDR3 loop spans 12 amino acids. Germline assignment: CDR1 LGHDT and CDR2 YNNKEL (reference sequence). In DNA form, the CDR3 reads TGTGCCAGCAGCCGAGGGACCTACGAGCAGTACTTC. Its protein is CASSRGTYEQYF.